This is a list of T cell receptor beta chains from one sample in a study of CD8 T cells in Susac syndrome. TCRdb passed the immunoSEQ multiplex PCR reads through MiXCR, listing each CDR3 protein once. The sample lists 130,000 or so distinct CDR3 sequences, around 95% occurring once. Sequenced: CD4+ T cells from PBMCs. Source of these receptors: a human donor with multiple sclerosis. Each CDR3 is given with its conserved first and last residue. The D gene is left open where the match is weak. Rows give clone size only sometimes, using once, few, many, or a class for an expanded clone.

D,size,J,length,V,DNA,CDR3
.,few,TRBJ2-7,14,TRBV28,TGTGCCAGCAGACCTGACAGGCCCTCCTACGAGCAGTACTTC,CASRPDRPSYEQYF
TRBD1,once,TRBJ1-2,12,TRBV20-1,TGCAGTGCTATTACAGGGGTTGGTGGCTACACCTTC,CSAITGVGGYTF
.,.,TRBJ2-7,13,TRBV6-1,TGTGCCAGCGTTCGGGGCGGAGGTTACGAGCAGTACTTC,CASVRGGGYEQYF
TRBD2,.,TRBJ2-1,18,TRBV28,TGTGCCAGCAGTCCGCCCCGAAGAGGACTAGCGGGGGGCAATGAGCAGTTCTTC,CASSPPRRGLAGGNEQFF
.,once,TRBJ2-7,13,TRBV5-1,TGCGCCAGCAGCTTGGGGAACGGATACGAGCAGTACTTC,CASSLGNGYEQYF
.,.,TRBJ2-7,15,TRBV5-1,TGCGCCAGCAGCTTGGCAGACAGGATCTCCTACGAGCAGTACTTC,CASSLADRISYEQYF
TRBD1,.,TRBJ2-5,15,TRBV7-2,TGTGCCAGCAGCTTACAACGGGACAGGGTGGAGACCCAGTACTTC,CASSLQRDRVETQYF
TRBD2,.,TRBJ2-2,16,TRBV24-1,TGTGCCACCAGAGACAGCGGGGGGAGGAACACCGGGGAGCTGTTTTTT,CATRDSGGRNTGELFF
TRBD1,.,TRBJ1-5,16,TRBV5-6,TGTGCCAGCAGCCCCAACCCGGACAGGGGGAATCAGCCCCAGCATTTT,CASSPNPDRGNQPQHF
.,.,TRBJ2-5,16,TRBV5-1,TGCGCCAGCAGCCGGCGGGCCGGGGTAGACCAGGAGACCCAGTACTTC,CASSRRAGVDQETQYF
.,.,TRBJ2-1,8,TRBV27,TGTGCCCGACGGGGGCAGTTCTTC,CARRGQFF
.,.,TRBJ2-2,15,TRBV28,TGTGCCAGCAGTTTAGGGGCACTTGGGACCGGGGAGCTGTTTTTT,CASSLGALGTGELFF
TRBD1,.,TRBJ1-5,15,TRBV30,TGTGCCTGGAGTGCCGGGACAGGGATTAATCAGCCCCAGCATTTT,CAWSAGTGINQPQHF
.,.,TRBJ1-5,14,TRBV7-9,TGTGCCAGCACCGGACGGGGAAGCAATCAGCCCCAGCATTTT,CASTGRGSNQPQHF
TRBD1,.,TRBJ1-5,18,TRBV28,TGTGCCAGCAGTCCCTATGGACAGGGGGCCGTAGGCAATCAGCCCCAGCATTTT,CASSPYGQGAVGNQPQHF